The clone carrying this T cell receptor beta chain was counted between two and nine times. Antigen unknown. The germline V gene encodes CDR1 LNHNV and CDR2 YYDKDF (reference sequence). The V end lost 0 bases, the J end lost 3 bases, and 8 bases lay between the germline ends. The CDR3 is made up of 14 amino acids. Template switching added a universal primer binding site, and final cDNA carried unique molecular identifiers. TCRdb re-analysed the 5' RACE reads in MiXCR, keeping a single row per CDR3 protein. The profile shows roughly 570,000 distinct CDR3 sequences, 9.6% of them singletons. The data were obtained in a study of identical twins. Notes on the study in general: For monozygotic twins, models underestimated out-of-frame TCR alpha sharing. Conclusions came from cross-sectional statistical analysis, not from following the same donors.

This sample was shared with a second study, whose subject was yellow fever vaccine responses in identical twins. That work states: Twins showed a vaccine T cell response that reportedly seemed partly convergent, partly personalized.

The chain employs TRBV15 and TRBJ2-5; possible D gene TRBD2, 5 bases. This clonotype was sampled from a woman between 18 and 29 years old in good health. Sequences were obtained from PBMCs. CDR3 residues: CATSRDFGKETQYF. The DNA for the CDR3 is TGTGCCACCAGCAGAGATTTCGGGAAAGAGACCCAGTACTTC.